These 18 T cell receptor beta chains came from one sample sequenced in a study of T cell responses to AZD1222 COVID-19 vaccine. Sequencing used immunoSEQ multiplex PCR; TCRdb keeps in-frame clones, though not all of them. This table has tens of thousands of clones, over 65% appearing once. The material was peripheral blood, obtained 28 days after the second AZD1222 dose. The receptors come from an adult who received the AZD1222 COVID-19 vaccine.

This clone was counted a few times. The V call is TRBV7-9, the J call TRBJ1-4; tentatively, D is TRBD1 (5 bases). The CDR3 sequence is 13 residues long. The germline V and J ends were trimmed by 4 bases and 12 bases, with 15 bases remaining between them. Per germline, CDR1 SEHNR and CDR2 FQNEAQ (reference sequence). The DNA for the CDR3 is TGTGCCAGCAGCTCGGACATGGGTAGAGAACTGTTTTTT. Amino acids: CASSSDMGRELFF. Complete variable domain (other parts from reference TRBV7-9 and TRBJ1-4): DTGVSQNPRHKITKRGQNVTFRCDPISEHNRLYWYRQTLGQGPEFLTYFQNEAQLEKSRLLSDRFSAERPKGSFSTLEIQRTEQGDSAMYLCASSSDMGRELFFGSGTQLSVL.

The V call is TRBV19, the J call TRBJ2-7; 10 bases agree with TRBD2. Germline CDR1 LNHDA, CDR2 SQIVND (reference sequence). The CDR3 totals 14 residues. The ends lost 4 bases at V and 3 bases at J; junction bases unmatched: 3. DNA of the CDR3: TGTGCCAGTAGTACCCAGCGGGGGGGCTACGAGCAGTACTTC. It translates to CASSTQRGGYEQYF.

V usage is TRBV5-1 and J usage is TRBJ2-7, with 7 positions matching TRBD1. This CDR3 has 18 residues. CDR1 SGHRS and CDR2 YFSETQ come from the germline V gene. V shed 1 base and J 1 base; nucleotides not matched to a gene: 14. This CDR3 reads CASSLSKGPGQQSYEQYF. The CDR3, as DNA: TGCGCCAGCAGCTTGTCTAAAGGGCCGGGACAGCAATCCTACGAGCAGTACTTC.

V and J are TRBV7-2 and TRBJ2-2; 11 bases match TRBD2. This CDR3 is 18 amino acids long. With 5 bases clipped from V and 7 bases from J, the junction kept 15 bases outside the gene matches. CDR1 and CDR2 from the germline V gene are SGHTA and FQGNSA. The chain's CDR3 is CASSRLQAGLAEVGELFF. The CDR3 region has the DNA TGTGCCAGCAGCCGCCTCCAAGCGGGACTAGCGGAGGTCGGGGAGCTGTTTTTT.

J is TRBJ1-6 and V is TRBV4-3; D possibly corresponds to TRBD1 (5 bases). The CDR3 contains 15 residues. In germline, CDR1 is LGHNA, CDR2 YSLEER. Trimming took off 1 base at V and 5 bases at J, with 9 bases between the two ends. The CDR3 region is CASSQGGGNNSPLHF. Written as DNA, the CDR3 is TGCGCCAGCAGCCAAGGGGGGGGGAATAATTCACCCCTCCACTTT.

V is TRBV2 and J is TRBJ1-1; D is perhaps TRBD1 (5 bases). CDR1 is SNHLY, CDR2 FYNNEI, per germline. The V gene lost 10 bases and the J gene lost 0 bases, with 12 bases spanning the gap. The CDR3 has 13 residues. CDR3 in DNA: TGTGCCACCCGGGGCAGCTTGAACACTGAAGCTTTCTTT. Its protein is CATRGSLNTEAFF.

The chain joins TRBV19 to TRBJ1-2, with a possible D match to TRBD1 (5 bases). This CDR3 contains 16 residues. The germline V gene encodes CDR1 LNHDA and CDR2 SQIVND (reference sequence). Trimming removed 7 bases from V and 2 bases from J, with 20 bases in between. CDR3 in DNA: TGTGCCAGTAATGTTGGGGGAGCAGAGTTCAACTATGGCTACACCTTC. It yields the protein CASNVGGAEFNYGYTF.

This rearrangement joins TRBV9 to TRBJ1-5; D unclear. Germline V lookup: CDR1 SGDLS, CDR2 YYNGEE. V was trimmed by 3 bases and J by 5 bases, leaving 12 bases between them. There are 14 residues in the CDR3. This CDR3 is CASSAMGSDQPQHF. The CDR3 nucleotides are TGTGCCAGCAGCGCGATGGGCAGCGATCAGCCCCAGCATTTT.

In its sample, this clone was seen once. The V and J genes are TRBV27 and TRBJ2-1; perhaps TRBD2 as D (5 bases). The CDR3 consists of 13 residues. Germline CDR1 and CDR2: MNHEY and SMNVEV (reference sequence). V was trimmed by 6 bases and J by 5 bases, leaving 11 bases between them. CDR3 residues: CASSGGLNNEQFF. The CDR3 bases are TGTGCCAGCAGCGGAGGACTCAACAATGAGCAGTTCTTC.

CDR3 nucleotide sequence: TGTGCCATCAACACACTAGAAGCCAAAAACATTCAGTACTTC. Translation: CAINTLEAKNIQYF. The chain combines TRBV10-3 with TRBJ2-4, with TRBD2 as a possible D gene (5 bases). CDR1 ENHRY and CDR2 SYGVKD come from the germline V gene. Between the trimmed V and J ends, which lost 7 bases and 0 bases, there was a span of 10 bases. The CDR3 has 14 amino acids.

A word on this clone: Distinct nucleotide sequences in the sample also encode this CDR3. The rearrangement uses TRBV6-5 and TRBJ1-5, with D uncertain. This CDR3 region has 12 residues. Germline V gene data show CDR1 as MNHEY and CDR2 as SVGAGI. V was clipped by 6 bases and J by 0 bases, with 3 bases between them. CDR3 DNA: TGTGCCAGCAGAGATAGCAATCAGCCCCAGCATTTT. Amino acids: CASRDSNQPQHF.

The gene calls are TRBV14 and TRBJ1-6; D may be TRBD1 (5 bases). This CDR3 region has 12 residues. Trimming stripped 8 bases from V and 10 bases from J, with 12 bases between. Germline V gene lookup returns CDR1 SGHDN and CDR2 FVKESK. CDR3 residues: CASQGTGSPLHF. Here the CDR3 DNA reads TGTGCCAGCCAGGGAACGGGATCACCCCTCCACTTT.

The gene calls are TRBV15 and TRBJ2-3; D is possibly TRBD2 (6 bases). CDR1 is LNHNV, CDR2 YYDKDF, per germline (reference sequence). V lost 9 bases, J lost 3 bases, and 16 bases lay in between. The length of the CDR3 is 14 residues. The CDR3 is CATSAGRRTDTQYF. CDR3 coding DNA: TGTGCCACGTCCGCGGGGCGCCGGACAGATACGCAGTATTTT. Full variable domain (missing parts from reference TRBV15 and TRBJ2-3): DAMVIQNPRYQVTQFGKPVTLSCSQTLNHNVMYWYQQKSSQAPKLLFHYYDKDFNNEADTPDNFQSRRPNTSFCFLDIRSPGLGDTAMYLCATSAGRRTDTQYFGPGTRLTVL.

This clone was observed a handful of times. The chain couples TRBV28 to TRBJ2-3, with 10 bases identical to TRBD2. V lost 3 bases to trimming and J lost 6 bases; unmatched junction nucleotides: 6. Germline V CDR1 and CDR2: MDHEN, SYDVKM. The CDR3 runs 15 residues. CDR3 amino acids: CASSFLAGVEDTQYF. The CDR3 coding sequence is TGTGCCAGCAGTTTTCTAGCGGGGGTTGAGGATACGCAGTATTTT.

The chain uses TRBV12-3 or TRBV12-4 and TRBJ1-2; D is perhaps TRBD1 (5 bases). V shed 5 bases and J shed 8 bases, with 9 bases lying between them. The CDR3 is made up of 11 amino acids. CDR3 sequence reads: CASSTTVGYTF. The CDR3 bases are TGTGCCAGCAGTACGACAGTCGGCTACACCTTC.

The J gene is TRBJ1-6, the V gene TRBV18; D gene uncertain. CDR1 is KGHSH and CDR2 is LQKENI in the germline V gene. CDR3 length: 14 residues. The V and J ends lost 2 bases and 2 bases respectively, with 4 bases between them. The CDR3 sequence is CASSPGTYNSPLHF. The CDR3 DNA reads as TGTGCCAGCTCACCAGGGACCTATAATTCACCCCTCCACTTT.

This chain links TRBV2 with TRBJ2-5; a possible D gene is TRBD1 (6 bases). This CDR3 has 14 amino acids. Germline loops: CDR1 SNHLY, CDR2 FYNNEI. The V end lost 6 bases, the J end lost 2 bases, and 13 bases lay between the germline ends. This CDR3 reads CASSAGTPQETQYF. The CDR3 DNA sequence: TGTGCCAGCAGCGCCGGGACACCGCAAGAGACCCAGTACTTC. Full variable domain (missing parts from reference TRBV2 and TRBJ2-5): EPEVTQTPSHQVTQMGQEVILRCVPISNHLYFYWYRQILGQKVEFLVSFYNNEISEKSEIFDDQFSVERPDGSNFTLKIRSTKLEDSAMYFCASSAGTPQETQYFGPGTRLLVL.

In its sample, this clone was seen a few times. This chain links TRBV3-1 (or the pseudogene TRBV3-2) with TRBJ1-4; 7 positions agree with TRBD1. The CDR3 runs to 15 residues. The J segment lost 1 base and the V segment lost 4 bases, leaving 3 bases of the junction unmatched. Germline CDR1 is LGHDT and CDR2 is YNNKEL (reference sequence). The CDR3 nucleotides read TGTGCCAGCAGCCCAAACAGGGGAACTAATGAAAAACTGTTTTTT. Its translation: CASSPNRGTNEKLFF.